A single sample gave rise to the 14 T cell receptor beta chains below, sequenced in a study of CD8+CD57+ T cells in acquired aplastic anemia. The patients chosen for sequencing had shown expansion of CD8+CD57+ cells (detected by flow cytometry). Genomic DNA was employed as the template in profiling TCR beta VDJ and CDR3. Via MiXCR, TCRdb re-called the reads, giving one row per CDR3 protein. The table has under 350,000 distinct CDR3 sequences, 56% seen once. Sequencing input: sorted CD4+, CD8+, or CD8+CD57+ T cells (not recorded which) from PBMCs. The receptors were gathered from a human donor with aplastic anemia.

This chain connects TRBV4-3 to TRBJ2-1; D unclear. CDR1 LGHNA and CDR2 YSLEER come from the germline V gene. Trimming removed 0 bases from V and 0 bases from J, with 6 bases in between. The CDR3 sequence is 15 residues long. The CDR3 is CASSQDGASYNEQFF. DNA of the CDR3: TGCGCCAGCAGCCAAGACGGAGCCTCCTACAATGAGCAGTTCTTC.

The CDR3 sequence: CASSETGGNQPQHF. CDR3 sequence (DNA): TGTGCCAGCAGTGAGACAGGGGGCAATCAGCCCCAGCATTTT. This chain links TRBV2 with TRBJ1-5; 8 bases are shared with TRBD1. V lost 3 bases and J lost 2; bases outside the gene matches: 0. Per the germline V gene, CDR1 is SNHLY and CDR2 is FYNNEI. This CDR3 has 14 residues.

In this sample, this clonotype turned up a few times. The chain has TRBV3-1 and TRBJ2-1; D may match TRBD1 or TRBD2 (5 bases each). The V end lost 3 bases, the J end lost 1 base, and 10 bases lay between the germline ends. Germline assignment: CDR1 LGHDT and CDR2 YNNKEL (reference sequence). CDR3 length equals 15 residues. CDR3 sequence: CASSQGEASYNEQFF. CDR3 DNA sequence: TGTGCCAGCAGCCAGGGGGAAGCTTCCTACAATGAGCAGTTCTTC.

This clonotype has just one count. This rearrangement joins TRBV7-6 to TRBJ1-2; 9 bases are shared with TRBD1. This CDR3 region has 14 residues. V trimming: 4 bases; J trimming: 8 bases; junction bases outside the gene matches: 8. Germline CDR1 reads SGHVS; CDR2 reads FNYEAQ. CDR3 nucleotide sequence: TGTGCCAGCAGCTCCGGGACAGGGAGTGGGGGCTACACCTTC. Protein product: CASSSGTGSGGYTF.

The V gene is TRBV7-8, the J gene TRBJ2-1; D unresolved. The germline V gene encodes CDR1 SGHVS and CDR2 FQNEAQ. The V gene lost 1 base and the J gene lost 2 bases, with 12 bases spanning the gap. This CDR3 comprises 16 residues. For the CDR3, the DNA is TGTGCCAGCAGCTTAGATGGGGATCCGACCTACAATGAGCAGTTCTTC. Its translation: CASSLDGDPTYNEQFF.

This clonotype has a handful of counts. The chain uses TRBV29-1 and TRBJ2-7; TRBD1 aligns across 7 bases. In germline, CDR1 is SQVTM, CDR2 ANQGSEA. V was clipped by 5 bases and J by 6 bases; unmatched bases: 7. The CDR3 totals 12 residues. The CDR3 bases are TGCAGCGTTATCAGGGGGTCTGGCGAGCAGTACTTC. The encoded protein is CSVIRGSGEQYF.

The count of this clonotype is one. The chain carries TRBV6-4 and TRBJ2-1; 8 bases align to TRBD1. V dropped 6 bases and J dropped 6; count of bases not matched to a gene: 10. The CDR3 spans 15 residues. CDR1 is MRHNA, CDR2 SNTAGT, per germline. The CDR3 is CASSPSGRGRNEQFF. CDR3 sequence (DNA): TGTGCCAGCAGCCCCTCCGGCAGGGGGCGCAATGAGCAGTTCTTC.

This clonotype was counted ten times or more. V gene TRBV18 combines with J gene TRBJ2-7; 10 nucleotides agree with TRBD2. CDR3 length: 17 residues. Per germline, CDR1 KGHSH and CDR2 LQKENI. After removal of 0 bases from V and 2 bases from J, the junction contained 7 bases not matched to a gene. The CDR3 sequence: CASSPPASGSSTYEQYF. Here the CDR3 DNA reads TGTGCCAGCTCACCACCGGCTAGCGGGAGTTCCACCTACGAGCAGTACTTC.

This clonotype was recorded many times. This rearrangement joins TRBV12-3 or TRBV12-4 to TRBJ2-7; unclear D gene. V was clipped by 3 bases and J by 0 bases, with 9 bases between them. The length of the CDR3 is 14 residues. DNA of the CDR3: TGTGCCAGCAGTTTCGGCTTAAGCTCCTACGAGCAGTACTTC. This encodes CASSFGLSSYEQYF.

The chain couples TRBV11-2 to TRBJ1-6; D gene uncertain. The CDR3 is 14 residues long. The germline gives CDR1 SGHAT, CDR2 FQNNGV. The V gene lost 10 bases and the J gene lost 6 bases, with 16 bases spanning the gap. This chain's CDR3 is CATTLMGSNSPLHF. DNA for the CDR3: TGTGCCACTACGCTCATGGGGAGTAATTCACCCCTCCACTTT.

Points on this clonotype: It is unclear where the CDR3 begins or ends on the DNA, so no DNA is shown, and the CDR3 is as TCRdb lists it. The chain combines TRBV29-1 with TRBJ1-5; the table's D call, TRBD1, has no DNA check behind it. The CDR3 length is 14 residues, termini included. CDR1 SQVTM and CDR2 ANQGSEA come from the germline V gene. Here the CDR3 reads CICSAAPYHQPQHF.

This clonotype appeared many times. The chain combines TRBV19 with TRBJ1-1, with D possibly matching TRBD1 (6 bases). The CDR3 totals 14 residues. V dropped 3 bases and J dropped 3 bases, with 11 bases sitting between them. Per germline, CDR1 LNHDA and CDR2 SQIVND (reference sequence). CDR3 coding DNA: TGTGCCAGTAGTATTCTATCAGGGGACACTGAAGCTTTCTTT. Protein: CASSILSGDTEAFF.

The V and J genes are TRBV6-6 and TRBJ2-3; tentatively, D is TRBD2 (5 bases). V lost 2 bases and J lost 4, with 16 bases in between. The CDR3 loop spans 16 amino acids. Germline CDR1 MNHNY, CDR2 SVGAGI (reference sequence). The CDR3 protein is CASSYIERSEADTQYF. The CDR3 DNA reads as TGTGCCAGCAGTTACATAGAGCGGAGCGAGGCAGATACGCAGTATTTT.

The chain combines TRBV25-1 with TRBJ1-2; TRBD1 aligns across 7 bases. This CDR3 has 14 residues. Looked up from germline, CDR1 is MGHDK and CDR2 is SYGVNS. V lost 11 bases to trimming and J lost 5 bases; unmatched junction nucleotides: 14. The CDR3 region has the DNA TGTGCCGAAACCCGAACAGGGGCTGATTATGGCTACACCTTC. Translating it yields CAETRTGADYGYTF.